This TCR beta chain was captured in a study of metastatic and nonmetastatic thyroid tumors. Turning to the study itself: Repertoires of blood and of tissue (tumor or nodule) from malignant and benign thyroid patients were compared. Study results and limitations: In blood and tumor, TCR beta diversity was reportedly significantly higher in malignant thyroid tumors than in benign nodules.

Each patient came to thyroid surgery without any prior treatment (of any kind). This clone was found many times. Its antigen is as yet unknown. TCRdb reprocessed the PCR reads via MiXCR. The table has about 89,000 clones, roughly an eighth seen once. The CDR3 runs 15 residues. The junction had 13 bases not matched to a gene; V was cut back by 7 bases and J by 5 bases. Germline CDR1 is ENHRY and CDR2 is SYGVKD. The source of this sequence is a female donor with papillary thyroid cancer or a benign thyroid nodule (not recorded which). Some clones in this sample may be carry-over from other donors' samples. The chain links TRBV10-3 to TRBJ2-7; TRBD1 matches at 8 bases. The sample consisted of tumor tissue. The DNA for the CDR3 is TGTGCCATCACCAGGACAGGGCATACTCAGGACGAGCAGTACTTC. The encoded protein is CAITRTGHTQDEQYF.